One sample yielded the 18 T cell receptor beta chains listed below, sequenced in a study of cytomegalovirus exposure and HLA in healthy donors. The PCR used 60 Vbeta and 13 Jbeta primers. The data were produced by immunoSEQ multiplex PCR, yet TCRdb's version contains in-frame clones alone and is incomplete. The table records about 190,000 clones, over 70% of them present only once. The sequencing sample was made of PBMCs. Receptors originate from a young woman in good health and CMV-seronegative.

V gene TRBV11-2 combines with J gene TRBJ1-2; 7 nucleotides line up with TRBD1. The V gene's germline CDR1 is SGHAT and CDR2 FQNNGV. The CDR3 covers 17 residues. With 2 bases clipped from V and 1 base from J, the junction kept 10 bases outside the gene matches. This chain's CDR3 is CASSLLAGNRGNYGYTF. CDR3 in DNA: TGTGCCAGCAGCTTATTGGCTGGTAACAGGGGTAACTATGGCTACACCTTC. Complete variable domain (other parts from reference TRBV11-2 and TRBJ1-2): EAGVAQSPRYKIIEKRQSVAFWCNPISGHATLYWYQQILGQGPKLLIQFQNNGVVDDSQLPKDRFSAERLKGVDSTLKIQPAKLEDSAVYLCASSLLAGNRGNYGYTFGSGTRLTVV.

The chain joins TRBV27 to TRBJ2-7; the D gene is possibly TRBD1 (6 bases). With 1 base removed from V and 5 bases from J, the gap between germline ends came to 15 bases. Looked up from germline, CDR1 is MNHEY and CDR2 is SMNVEV (reference sequence). The CDR3 totals 15 residues. The CDR3 region has the DNA TGTGCCAGCAGTTTATACAGGGAGAATCTTCACGAGCAGTACTTC. Translated: CASSLYRENLHEQYF.

The rearrangement joins TRBV27 to TRBJ2-5, with 10 bases that match TRBD1. The CDR3 consists of 16 residues. CDR1 and CDR2 (germline): MNHEY, SMNVEV (reference sequence). After removal of 4 bases from V and 1 base from J, the junction contained 6 bases not matched to a gene. Here the CDR3 reads CASSWDRGRGQETQYF. DNA for the CDR3: TGTGCCAGCAGTTGGGACAGGGGTAGGGGCCAAGAGACCCAGTACTTC.

This clone was detected only once. The V call is TRBV29-1, the J call TRBJ1-5; TRBD1 might be the D (5 bases). V lost 7 bases and J lost 5, with 12 bases in between. This CDR3 region has 12 residues. The V gene's germline CDR1 is SQVTM and CDR2 ANQGSEA. The CDR3 coding sequence is TGCAGCGCGGGGGGGATCGATCAGCCCCAGCATTTT. Translation: CSAGGIDQPQHF.

This sequence joins TRBV5-6 and TRBJ1-2; a possible D gene is TRBD1 (5 bases). Trimming took 0 bases from V and 3 from J, leaving 9 bases between them. The germline V gene encodes CDR1 SGHDT and CDR2 YYEEEE. This CDR3 is 14 amino acids long. Here the CDR3 reads CASSLVQGYYGYTF. DNA of the CDR3: TGTGCCAGCAGCTTGGTCCAGGGTTACTATGGCTACACCTTC. The full variable domain, in which reference TRBV5-6 and TRBJ1-2 provide the parts outside the CDR3, is DAGVTQSPTHLIKTRGQQVTLRCSPKSGHDTVSWYQQALGQGPQFIFQYYEEEERQRGNFPDRFSGHQFPNYSSELNVNALLLGDSALYLCASSLVQGYYGYTFGSGTRLTVV.

This chain joins TRBV25-1 and TRBJ1-6; 7 nucleotides agree with TRBD1. This CDR3 spans 15 amino acids. Germline CDR1 is MGHDK and CDR2 is SYGVNS. The junction had 9 bases not matched to a gene; V was cut back by 6 bases and J by 7 bases. For the CDR3, the DNA is TGTGCCAGCAGCACAGACAGGGTAATGAATTCACCCCTCCACTTT. Protein sequence: CASSTDRVMNSPLHF.

The V gene is TRBV7-9, the J gene TRBJ1-6; 8 bases are a match to TRBD1. The CDR3 totals 12 residues. Trimming at V came to 11 bases and at J to 6 bases, leaving 3 bases not matched to a gene. Germline V CDR1 and CDR2: SEHNR, FQNEAQ (reference sequence). In nucleotides, the CDR3 is TGTGCCGCGGGACAGGTTAATTCACCCCTCCACTTT. Translation gives CAAGQVNSPLHF.

The chain employs TRBV5-1 and TRBJ1-3; D gene ambiguous. The CDR3 has 15 amino acids. V dropped 0 bases and J dropped 0 bases, with 7 bases sitting between them. Germline CDR1 is SGHRS and CDR2 is YFSETQ. CDR3 in amino acids: CASSLVSNSGNTIYF. The CDR3 DNA reads TGCGCCAGCAGCTTGGTTTCTAACTCTGGAAACACCATATATTTT.

The rearrangement uses TRBV5-1 and TRBJ1-2; 9 bases line up with TRBD1. The V segment lost 0 bases and the J segment 8 bases; nucleotides outside the gene matches: 5. CDR1 and CDR2 from the germline V gene are SGHRS and YFSETQ. There are 14 residues in the CDR3. CDR3 sequence: CASSLEQGARGYTF. The CDR3 bases are TGCGCCAGCAGCTTGGAACAGGGGGCGCGGGGCTACACCTTC.

This clone was seen a handful of times. The chain carries TRBV11-3 and TRBJ2-3, with 8 bases fitting TRBD1. This CDR3 spans 14 amino acids. CDR1 is SGHNT and CDR2 is YENEEA in the germline V gene. The V and J ends lost 5 bases and 1 base, in that order; junction bases with no gene match: 2. CDR3 nucleotide sequence: TGTGCCAGCAGCACAGGGGGAGGCACAGATACGCAGTATTTT. As protein: CASSTGGGTDTQYF.

V gene TRBV30 combines with J gene TRBJ1-6; 7 nucleotides match TRBD1. The CDR3 consists of 12 residues. Germline V gene lookup returns CDR1 GTSNPN and CDR2 SVGIG (reference sequence). This CDR3 reads CASTGRNSPLHF. The CDR3 DNA follows: TGTGCTTCGACAGGGCGGAATTCACCCCTCCACTTT.

This clone was seen a single time. V usage is TRBV29-1 and J usage is TRBJ2-7, with 9 bases fitting TRBD2. CDR3 length equals 15 residues. J was trimmed by 3 bases and V by 3 bases; bases with no gene match: 9. Germline CDR1 SQVTM, CDR2 ANQGSEA. CDR3 protein: CSVEFGGGADYEQYF. CDR3 DNA sequence: TGCAGCGTTGAGTTCGGCGGGGGGGCAGACTACGAGCAGTACTTC.

Points on this clone: Other DNA sequences within the sample encode an identical CDR3. The chain employs TRBV27 and TRBJ2-7, with D uncertain. This CDR3 has 12 amino acids. Germline CDR1 and CDR2: MNHEY and SMNVEV (reference sequence). Trimming shortened V by 5 bases and J by 0 bases, and 5 bases separated the two germline ends. This CDR3 reads CASSPSSYEQYF. The CDR3 DNA is TGTGCCAGCAGTCCTAGCTCCTACGAGCAGTACTTC.

The rearrangement uses TRBV28 and TRBJ1-1, with TRBD1 as a possible D gene (6 bases). Germline values: CDR1 MDHEN, CDR2 SYDVKM. This CDR3 spans 15 amino acids. Trimming shortened V by 2 bases and J by 3 bases, and 13 bases separated the two germline ends. The CDR3 sequence is CASSLGGGRDTEAFF. CDR3 nucleotides: TGTGCCAGCAGTTTAGGGGGGGGCCGGGACACTGAAGCTTTCTTT.

In DNA form, the CDR3 reads TGTGCCAGCCGTGACGCAGGGGGCAGTAGTTATGGCTACACCTTC. This codes for CASRDAGGSSYGYTF. The V gene is TRBV13, the J gene TRBJ1-2, with 8 nucleotides matching TRBD1. J lost 5 bases, V lost 8 bases, and 13 bases had no gene match. There are 15 residues in the CDR3. Germline CDR1 is PRHDT and CDR2 is FYEKMQ (reference sequence).

The chain recombines TRBV10-3 with TRBJ2-5, with TRBD1 identical over 9 bases. CDR3 length equals 13 residues. V lost 4 bases, J lost 5 bases, and 2 bases stayed unmatched. The germline CDR1 and CDR2 sequences are ENHRY and SYGVKD. The DNA for the CDR3 is TGTGCCATCAGTGGGACAGGGGTGGAGACCCAGTACTTC. Protein product: CAISGTGVETQYF.

The chain links TRBV27 to TRBJ1-4, with D perhaps matching TRBD1 (5 bases). Trimming shortened V by 4 bases and J by 0 bases, and 9 bases separated the two germline ends. CDR1 is MNHEY, CDR2 SMNVEV, per germline (reference sequence). This CDR3 region has 15 residues. CDR3 region: CASSSQGATNEKLFF. The CDR3 DNA is TGTGCCAGCAGTTCGCAGGGTGCAACTAATGAAAAACTGTTTTTT.

CDR3: CASSFRVDEQFF. DNA of the CDR3: TGTGCCAGCAGCTTCAGGGTAGATGAGCAGTTCTTC. The chain couples TRBV7-2 to TRBJ2-1; possible D gene TRBD1, 5 bases. The CDR3 is 12 residues long. Germline loops: CDR1 SGHTA, CDR2 FQGNSA. Trimming pared 3 bases from V and 8 bases from J, leaving 8 bases between.